The entry that follows covers one T cell receptor beta chain sequence. Antigen specificity is unknown. The record originates from a study of breast tumors, draining lymph nodes, adjacent tissues. V lost 7 bases and J lost 6, with 9 bases in between. Germline CDR1 SQVTM, CDR2 ANQGSEA. CDR3 length: 10 amino acids. The study's findings and limits: Tumor TCR diversity was below lymph nodes but above nontumor tissue. Luminal-like breast cancer showed significantly higher tumor–nontumor repertoire similarity than basal-like.

The lymph nodes were axillary draining lymph nodes from breast cancer patients. TCRdb re-called the multiplex PCR reads with MiXCR, one entry per CDR3 protein. The sample includes some 250,000 distinct CDR3 sequences, 30% to 35% of them seen just once. The clonotype comes from a female donor with breast cancer. Some clones in this sample may be carry-over from other donors' samples. The chain carries TRBV29-1 and TRBJ1-1; the D is unclear. The sequenced sample was axillary lymph node tissue. CDR3 bases: TGCAGCGGATATAGCGCTGAAGCTTTCTTT. This codes for CSGYSAEAFF.